The rows below give T cell receptor beta chains drawn from one sample of a study of blood T cells in healthy people across ages. Via MiXCR, TCRdb re-called the 5' RACE reads, giving one row per CDR3 protein. The sample lists under 2,000,000 distinct CDR3 sequences, about 50% occurring once. Sequenced input: blood. The receptor set was obtained from a woman aged 40 to 50 in good health. Both conserved end residues are trimmed from each CDR3. Part of the rows lack a size; the others show once, few, many or a class for expanded clones.

CDR3 protein	J gene	V gene	clone size
ASSLGTSGGSYEETQY	TRBJ2-5	TRBV7-9	NA
ATSRDLGPTSSYNEQF	TRBJ2-1	TRBV15	once
ASGTGYDYT	TRBJ1-2	TRBV28	NA
ASSNLHQPQH	TRBJ1-5	TRBV7-2	few
ASSLAGGPSETQY	TRBJ2-5	TRBV7-8	few
ASSLAWGMTDGYT	TRBJ1-2	TRBV5-6	NA
ATSDVGSTDTQY	TRBJ2-3	TRBV24-1	NA
ASSETSGAQETQY	TRBJ2-5	TRBV27	few
SAAMTGPLEANEQF	TRBJ2-1	TRBV20-1	NA
ASSSGLVSGELF	TRBJ2-2	TRBV7-6	NA
ASSLLHRSTDTQY	TRBJ2-3	TRBV7-2	few
ASTVAGVYNEQF	TRBJ2-1	TRBV19	NA
SASALLAGSYEQY	TRBJ2-7	TRBV20-1	few
ASSPGTTGYT	TRBJ1-2	TRBV6-6	NA
ASSPRLASHNEQF	TRBJ2-1	TRBV14	NA
ASSPGLFSNQPQH	TRBJ1-5	TRBV28	NA
ASSTSDTGPMNTEAF	TRBJ1-1	TRBV28	NA
ASGSPRRGKNIQY	TRBJ2-4	TRBV28	NA
ASGLVLRDRAYEQY	TRBJ2-7	TRBV12-5	NA
ASSLAGGWAF	TRBJ1-1	TRBV5-6	NA
ASSPHRGNQPQH	TRBJ1-5	TRBV6-5	NA
ASSQDITGTAHEKLF	TRBJ1-4	TRBV4-3	NA
ASSQDGLAGGNEQF	TRBJ2-1	TRBV4-2	NA
ASSYSGAGTQY	TRBJ2-5	TRBV6-5	NA